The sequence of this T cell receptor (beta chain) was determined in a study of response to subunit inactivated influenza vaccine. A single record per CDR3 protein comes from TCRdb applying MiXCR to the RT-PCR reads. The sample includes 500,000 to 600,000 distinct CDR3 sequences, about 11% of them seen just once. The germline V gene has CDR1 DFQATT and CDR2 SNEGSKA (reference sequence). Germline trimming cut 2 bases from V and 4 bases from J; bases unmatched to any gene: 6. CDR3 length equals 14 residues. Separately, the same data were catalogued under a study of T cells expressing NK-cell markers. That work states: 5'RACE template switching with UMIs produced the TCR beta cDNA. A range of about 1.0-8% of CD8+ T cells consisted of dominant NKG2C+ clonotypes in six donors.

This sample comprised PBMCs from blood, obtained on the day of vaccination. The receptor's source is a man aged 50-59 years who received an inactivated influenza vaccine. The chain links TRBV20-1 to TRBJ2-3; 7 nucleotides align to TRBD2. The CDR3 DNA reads TGCAGTGCTAGAATGGCGGGGGTTGCAGATACGCAGTATTTT. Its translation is CSARMAGVADTQYF.